These 12 T cell receptor beta chains were all obtained from the same sample, sequenced in a study of sequential checkpoint blockade in melanoma (dated by TCRdb to the late 2010s). The treatment or condition label, read with the paper, signifies: randomized to nivolumab then ipilimumab (arm A) or the reverse (arm B). Library prep was done by the immunoSEQ multiplex PCR assay. Here the immuneACCESS table is served through TCRdb, limited to in-frame sequences with V and J called. Missing clones are a known gap in these copies; in checked studies unresolved V genes cover under half, and the rest lacks a known reason. Across this sample there are more than 9,500 clones, with just over 60% seen only once. 20% to 25% of the sample goes to the ten largest clones. Material: CD8+ T cells sorted from blood (inferred from file names), obtained from a patient given nivolumab and ipilimumab in sequence. The receptors shown here come from a human donor with melanoma.

The rearrangement links TRBV27 to TRBJ2-3; 7 bases fit TRBD2. Trimming removed 6 bases from V and 3 bases from J; junction bases left unmatched: 9. Per germline, CDR1 MNHEY and CDR2 SMNVEV (reference sequence). The CDR3 totals 15 residues. CDR3 sequence (DNA): TGTGCCAGCAGCTCCGGGACTACGGCAACAGATACGCAGTATTTT. It yields the protein CASSSGTTATDTQYF.

V and J are TRBV5-1 and TRBJ1-1, with no clear D. Trimming cost V 5 bases and J 1 base, with 9 bases left between them. The CDR3 totals 13 residues. The germline V gene encodes CDR1 SGHRS and CDR2 YFSETQ. The CDR3, as DNA: TGCGCCAGCAGACGAGGAACGAACACTGAAGCTTTCTTT. It specifies CASRRGTNTEAFF.

Worth noting for this clone: Additional DNA sequences in this sample encode the identical CDR3. This chain links TRBV5-1 with TRBJ2-3; D might be TRBD1 (5 bases). The CDR3 spans 19 residues. V was pared by 0 bases and J by 2 bases, with 22 bases between. Germline V gene lookup returns CDR1 SGHRS and CDR2 YFSETQ. CDR3 coding DNA: TGCGCCAGCAGCTTGGCACTTGGACAAACCATACCCTCCACAGATACGCAGTATTTT. Amino acids: CASSLALGQTIPSTDTQYF.

The J gene is TRBJ1-2, the V gene TRBV2, with TRBD1 identical over 10 bases. CDR1 is SNHLY, CDR2 FYNNEI, per germline. The CDR3 loop spans 14 amino acids. V lost 2 bases, J lost 8 bases, and 5 bases stayed unmatched. The CDR3 loop is CASSEWDRGRGYTF. In DNA, the CDR3 is TGTGCCAGCAGTGAATGGGACAGGGGTCGGGGCTACACCTTC.

The V call is TRBV4-1, the J call TRBJ2-3; maybe TRBD1 (5 bases). V lost 3 bases to trimming and J lost 4 bases, with 11 bases between them. The V gene's germline CDR1 is MGHRA and CDR2 YSYEKL. The CDR3 runs 14 residues. The CDR3 region is CASSQQGGPDTQYF. CDR3 sequence (DNA): TGCGCCAGCAGCCAGCAGGGTGGGCCAGATACGCAGTATTTT.

This clone has just one count. This chain uses TRBV2 with TRBJ2-1; D is ambiguous. Germline V CDR1 and CDR2: SNHLY, FYNNEI. V lost 7 bases and J 6 bases, leaving 16 bases between the germline ends. This CDR3 has 14 amino acids. Here the CDR3 DNA reads TGTGCCAGCACTCGACTCTACCTCCTCAATGAGCAGTTCTTC. It encodes CASTRLYLLNEQFF.

This chain links TRBV13 with TRBJ2-7; TRBD2 agrees at 9 bases. Germline V lookup: CDR1 PRHDT, CDR2 FYEKMQ (reference sequence). CDR3 length equals 17 residues. The J segment lost 7 bases and the V segment lost 4 bases, leaving 17 bases of the junction unmatched. CDR3 loop: CASSSLGLAGPSYEQYF. The CDR3 nucleotides read TGTGCCAGCAGCTCCTTAGGGCTAGCGGGACCCTCTTATGAGCAGTACTTC.

The chain recombines TRBV14 with TRBJ2-1; 8 bases agree with TRBD2. The CDR3 sequence is 16 residues long. The J segment lost 5 bases and the V segment lost 1 base, leaving 7 bases of the junction unmatched. Germline V gene data show CDR1 as SGHDN and CDR2 as FVKESK. The CDR3 protein is CASSQGAGRANNEQFF. The CDR3 region has the DNA TGTGCCAGCAGCCAAGGTGCCGGGAGGGCCAACAATGAGCAGTTCTTC.

This clone is deemed large. V and J are TRBV10-3 and TRBJ1-2; D unclear. The germline CDR1 and CDR2 sequences are ENHRY and SYGVKD. This CDR3 has 14 amino acids. Trimming shortened V by 3 bases and J by 0 bases, and 8 bases separated the two germline ends. The CDR3 loop is CAISESVPNYGYTF. The CDR3 region has the DNA TGTGCCATCAGTGAATCGGTCCCTAACTATGGCTACACCTTC.

The CDR3 protein is CASKVLAGAFYEQYF. The CDR3 DNA reads as TGTGCCAGCAAGGTACTAGCGGGAGCTTTCTACGAGCAGTACTTC. The chain links TRBV2 to TRBJ2-7; 11 bases fit TRBD2. CDR1 and CDR2 from the germline V gene are SNHLY and FYNNEI. The CDR3 consists of 15 residues. V lost 7 bases and J lost 3; bases outside the gene matches: 8.

This clone has just a few counts. The CDR3: CASSSTSGGQETQYF. The DNA for the CDR3 is TGTGCCAGCTCGTCGACTAGCGGGGGGCAAGAGACCCAGTACTTC. This rearrangement joins TRBV9 to TRBJ2-5; 13 bases map to TRBD2. Germline CDR1 and CDR2: SGDLS and YYNGEE. V lost 7 bases, J lost 2 bases, and 5 bases stayed unmatched. There are 15 residues in the CDR3.

J is TRBJ2-1 and V is TRBV19; TRBD1 agrees at 8 bases. There are 13 residues in the CDR3. The ends lost 6 bases at V and 7 bases at J; junction bases unmatched: 5. Germline lookup yields CDR1 LNHDA and CDR2 SQIVND (reference sequence). Written as DNA, the CDR3 is TGTGCCAGTAGCAGGACAGGGAAGAATGAGCAGTTCTTC. The encoded protein is CASSRTGKNEQFF.